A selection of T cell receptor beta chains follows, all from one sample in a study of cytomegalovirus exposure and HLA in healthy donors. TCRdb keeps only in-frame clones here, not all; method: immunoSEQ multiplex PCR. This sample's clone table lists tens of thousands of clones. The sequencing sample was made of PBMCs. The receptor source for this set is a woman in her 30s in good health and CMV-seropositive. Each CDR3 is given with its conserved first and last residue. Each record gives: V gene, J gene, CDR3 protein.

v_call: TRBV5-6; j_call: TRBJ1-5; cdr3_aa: CASSLGGGNQPQHF
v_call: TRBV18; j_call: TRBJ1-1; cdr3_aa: CASLDSTSEAFF
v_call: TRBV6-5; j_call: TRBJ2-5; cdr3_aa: CASSLPGSLGTQYF
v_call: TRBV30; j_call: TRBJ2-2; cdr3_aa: CAWSGWAGDLNTGELFF
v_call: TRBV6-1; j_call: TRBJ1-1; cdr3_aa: CASSEGAGGVTTEAFF
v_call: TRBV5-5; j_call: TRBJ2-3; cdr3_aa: CASSSLAGGTDTQYF
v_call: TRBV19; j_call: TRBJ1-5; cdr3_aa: CASSLGEVRQPQHF
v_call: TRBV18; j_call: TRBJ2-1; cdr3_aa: CASSPASTYNEQFF
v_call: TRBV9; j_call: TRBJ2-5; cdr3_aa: CASSPREGIETQYF
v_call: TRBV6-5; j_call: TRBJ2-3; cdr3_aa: CASSYIQGSTDTQYF
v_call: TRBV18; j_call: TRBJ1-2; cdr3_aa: CASTTGAGDPYGYTF
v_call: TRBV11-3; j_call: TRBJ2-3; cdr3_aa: CASSLRGSLTQYF
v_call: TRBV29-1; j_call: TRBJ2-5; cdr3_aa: CSVRGLRGVQETQYF
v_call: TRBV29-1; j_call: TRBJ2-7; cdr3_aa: CSVRPGLAGWEQYF
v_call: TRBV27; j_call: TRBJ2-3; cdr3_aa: CASSRGGRAGPATQYF
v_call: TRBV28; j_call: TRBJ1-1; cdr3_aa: CASSSFSDIFWAEAFF
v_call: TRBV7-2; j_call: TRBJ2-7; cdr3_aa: CASSLAASGRTTSYEQYF
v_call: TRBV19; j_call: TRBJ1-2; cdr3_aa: CASSIVPDRGHGYTF
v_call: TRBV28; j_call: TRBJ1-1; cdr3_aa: CASRQALNTEAFF
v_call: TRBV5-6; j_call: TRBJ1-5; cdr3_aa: CASSLILRGREKPQHF
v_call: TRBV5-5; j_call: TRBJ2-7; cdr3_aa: CASSTAYEQYF
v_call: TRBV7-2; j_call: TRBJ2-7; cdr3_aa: CASSFSHSSYEQYF
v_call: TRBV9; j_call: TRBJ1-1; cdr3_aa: CASSPGQNTEAFF
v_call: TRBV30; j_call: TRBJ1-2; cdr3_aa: CAWTPVAVYTF
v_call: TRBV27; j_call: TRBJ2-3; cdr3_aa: CASSPYRGGDTQYF
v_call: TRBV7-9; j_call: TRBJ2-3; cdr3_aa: CASSWTSVGATDTQYF
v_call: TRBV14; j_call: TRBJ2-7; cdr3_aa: CATSPRGFSYEQYF
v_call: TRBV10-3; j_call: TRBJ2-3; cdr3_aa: CAISEGAGDTDTQYF
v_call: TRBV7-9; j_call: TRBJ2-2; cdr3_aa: CASSYKAGVLAGELFF
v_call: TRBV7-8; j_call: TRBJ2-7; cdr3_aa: CASRGEGTRTYEQYF
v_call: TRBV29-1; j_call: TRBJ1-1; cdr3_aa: CSVGEGAVTEAFF
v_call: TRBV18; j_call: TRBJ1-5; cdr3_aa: CASSPPGGNQPQHF
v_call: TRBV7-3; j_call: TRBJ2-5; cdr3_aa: CASSEGRGAQGTQYF
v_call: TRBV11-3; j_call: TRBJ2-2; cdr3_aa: CASTQESGFLNTGELFF
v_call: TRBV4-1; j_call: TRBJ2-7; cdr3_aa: CASSPTSGVYEQYF
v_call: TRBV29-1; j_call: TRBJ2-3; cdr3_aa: CSVVRGDTQYF
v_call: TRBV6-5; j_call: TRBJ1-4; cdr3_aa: CASSLDRGGEKLFF
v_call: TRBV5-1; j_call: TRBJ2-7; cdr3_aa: CASSLGPAGEAHEQYF
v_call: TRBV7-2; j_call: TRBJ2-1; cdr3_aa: CASSLGAPSYNEQFF
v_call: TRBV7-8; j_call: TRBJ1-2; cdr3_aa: CASSLLGTSGYTF
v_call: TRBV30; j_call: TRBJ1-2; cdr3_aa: CAWTVYGYTF
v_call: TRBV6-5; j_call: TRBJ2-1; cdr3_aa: CASRGSGTGVLEQFF